One and the same sample provided the 8 T cell receptor beta chains below, sequenced in a study of CD8 T cells in Susac syndrome. Random hexamers were used to reverse transcribe an amount of roughly 0.5 to 1 ug RNA. TCRdb used MiXCR to reprocess the immunoSEQ multiplex PCR reads, holding one entry per CDR3 protein. Counted here are about 200,000 distinct CDR3 sequences, 90% to 95% occurring once; the ten biggest clones make up about 0.1%. The sequenced material came from CD4+ T cells from PBMCs. The receptors originated from a human donor in good health.

The rearrangement uses TRBV3-1 and TRBJ2-3; TRBD2 agrees at 13 bases. The V segment lost 2 bases and the J segment 7 bases; nucleotides outside the gene matches: 15. The CDR3 runs 19 residues. Germline CDR1 reads LGHDT; CDR2 reads YNNKEL (reference sequence). The CDR3 sequence: CASSQRPGLAGSTSYTQYF. CDR3 DNA: TGTGCCAGCAGCCAACGCCCGGGACTAGCGGGGAGTACATCTTATACGCAGTATTTT.

This chain joins TRBV13 and TRBJ2-3; 8 bases are shared with TRBD2. The V gene's germline CDR1 is PRHDT and CDR2 FYEKMQ (reference sequence). V was pared by 5 bases and J by 5 bases, with 12 bases of the junction left unmatched. The CDR3 spans 16 residues. DNA for the CDR3: TGTGCCAGCAGCCCCCGCAGCGGGAGAGCGAGAGATACGCAGTATTTT. This codes for CASSPRSGRARDTQYF.

The CDR3 sequence: CASSPQGRGFSYEQYV. The CDR3 bases are TGTGCCAGCAGTCCCCAGGGACGGGGGTTTTCCTACGAGCAGTACGTC. The gene calls are TRBV6-2 or TRBV6-3 and TRBJ2-7; a weak D match, TRBD2 (6 bases). The CDR3 length is 16 residues. Trimming stripped 5 bases from V and 1 base from J, with 18 bases between. The germline CDR1 and CDR2 sequences are MNHEY and SVGEGT.

This clonotype was seen a single time. V and J are TRBV15 and TRBJ2-1; 11 bases map to TRBD1. CDR1 and CDR2 from the germline V gene are LNHNV and YYDKDF (reference sequence). This CDR3 has 16 residues. With V trimmed by 3 bases and J by 8 bases, 9 bases remained unmatched. The CDR3 spells CATSRKRDRGVYEQFF. The CDR3 DNA follows: TGTGCCACCAGCAGGAAACGGGACAGGGGGGTCTATGAGCAGTTCTTC.

This clonotype was recorded only once. The chain has TRBV27 and TRBJ1-6; 9 bases are shared with TRBD1. V lost 5 bases and J lost 8; bases outside the gene matches: 4. Germline loops: CDR1 MNHEY, CDR2 SMNVEV (reference sequence). This CDR3 has 14 residues. This CDR3 reads CASSGQGIYSPLHF. CDR3 coding DNA: TGTGCCAGCAGTGGACAGGGGATATATTCACCCCTCCACTTT.

The chain recombines TRBV30 with TRBJ1-5, with TRBD1 identical over 11 bases. V was pared by 3 bases and J by 7 bases, with 5 bases of the junction left unmatched. The CDR3 runs to 14 residues. The germline CDR1 and CDR2 sequences are GTSNPN and SVGIG (reference sequence). Here the CDR3 reads CAWSGTGGAQPQHF. The CDR3 bases are TGTGCCTGGAGCGGGACAGGGGGAGCGCAGCCCCAGCATTTT.

V and J are TRBV7-2 and TRBJ1-1, with a tentative D call TRBD1 (6 bases). The V and J ends lost 4 bases and 4 bases respectively, with 10 bases between them. The CDR3 runs 13 residues. Germline CDR1 and CDR2: SGHTA and FQGNSA. The CDR3 DNA is TGTGCCAGCAGCTCCGGACAGCCCACTGAAGCTTTCTTT. This sequence encodes CASSSGQPTEAFF.

V is TRBV19 and J is TRBJ1-5; D perhaps matches TRBD1 (5 bases). Trimming cost V 5 bases and J 0 bases, with 17 bases left between them. The germline V gene encodes CDR1 LNHDA and CDR2 SQIVND (reference sequence). This CDR3 is built from 17 residues. The chain's CDR3 is CASSGGTRGASNQPQHF. CDR3 nucleotide sequence: TGTGCCAGTAGTGGAGGAACGCGAGGGGCTAGCAATCAGCCCCAGCATTTT.